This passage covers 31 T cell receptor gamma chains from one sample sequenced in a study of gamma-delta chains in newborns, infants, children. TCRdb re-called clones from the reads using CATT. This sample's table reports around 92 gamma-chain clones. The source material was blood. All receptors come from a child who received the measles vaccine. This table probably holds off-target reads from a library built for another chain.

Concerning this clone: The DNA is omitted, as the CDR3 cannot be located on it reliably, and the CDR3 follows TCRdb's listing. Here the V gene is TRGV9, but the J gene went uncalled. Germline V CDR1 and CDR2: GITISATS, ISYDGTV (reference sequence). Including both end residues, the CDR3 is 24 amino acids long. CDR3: CACDPYARSWDTRQMFFGTGIKLF.

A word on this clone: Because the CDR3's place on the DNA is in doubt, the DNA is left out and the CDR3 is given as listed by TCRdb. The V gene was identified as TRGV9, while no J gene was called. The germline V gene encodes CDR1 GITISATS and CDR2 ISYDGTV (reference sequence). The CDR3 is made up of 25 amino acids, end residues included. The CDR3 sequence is CACDTAGESSWDTRQMFFGTGIKLF.

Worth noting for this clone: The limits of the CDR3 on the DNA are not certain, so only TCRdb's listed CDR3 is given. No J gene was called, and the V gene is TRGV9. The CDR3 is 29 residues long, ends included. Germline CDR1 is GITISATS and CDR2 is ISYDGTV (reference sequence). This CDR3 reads CACDTPSTGGYVSSWDTRQMFFGTGIKLF.

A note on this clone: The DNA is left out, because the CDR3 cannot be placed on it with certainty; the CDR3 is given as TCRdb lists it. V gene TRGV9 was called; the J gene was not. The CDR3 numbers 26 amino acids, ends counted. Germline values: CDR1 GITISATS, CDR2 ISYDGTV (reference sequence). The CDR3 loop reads CACDRLTGAASWDTRQMFFGTGIKLF.

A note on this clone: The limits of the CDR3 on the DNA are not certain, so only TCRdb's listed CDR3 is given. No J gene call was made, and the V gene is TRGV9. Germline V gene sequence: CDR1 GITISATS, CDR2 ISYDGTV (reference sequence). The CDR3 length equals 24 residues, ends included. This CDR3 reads CACDVLGDSWDTRQMFFGTGIKLF.

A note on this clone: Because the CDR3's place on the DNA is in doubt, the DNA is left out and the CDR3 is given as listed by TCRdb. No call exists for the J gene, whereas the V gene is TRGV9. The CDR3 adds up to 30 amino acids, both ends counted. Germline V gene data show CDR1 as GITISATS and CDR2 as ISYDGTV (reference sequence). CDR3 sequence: CAFMSGPGAGGFKNSWDTRQMFFGTGIKLF.

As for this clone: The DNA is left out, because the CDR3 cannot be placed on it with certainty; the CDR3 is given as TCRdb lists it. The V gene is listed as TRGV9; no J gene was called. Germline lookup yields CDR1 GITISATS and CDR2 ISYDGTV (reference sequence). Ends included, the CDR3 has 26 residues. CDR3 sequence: CACDTMVGGYFWDTRQMFFGTGIKLF.

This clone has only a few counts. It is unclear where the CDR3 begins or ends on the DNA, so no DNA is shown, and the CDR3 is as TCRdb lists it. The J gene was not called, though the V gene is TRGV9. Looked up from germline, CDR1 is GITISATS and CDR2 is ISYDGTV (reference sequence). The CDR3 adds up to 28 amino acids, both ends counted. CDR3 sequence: CACDTVLGDTPSSWDTRQMFFGTGIKLF.

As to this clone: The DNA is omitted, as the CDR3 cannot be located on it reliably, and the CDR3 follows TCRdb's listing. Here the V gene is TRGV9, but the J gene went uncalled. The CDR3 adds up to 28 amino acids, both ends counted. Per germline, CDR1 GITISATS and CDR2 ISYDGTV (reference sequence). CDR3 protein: CACDTVLGDRTSSWDTRQMFFGTGIKLF.

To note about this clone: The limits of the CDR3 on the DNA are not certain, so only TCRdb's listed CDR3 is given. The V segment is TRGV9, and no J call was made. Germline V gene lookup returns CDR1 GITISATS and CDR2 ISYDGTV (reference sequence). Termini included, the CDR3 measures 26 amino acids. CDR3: CACDTGGYASSWDTRQMFFGTGIKLF.

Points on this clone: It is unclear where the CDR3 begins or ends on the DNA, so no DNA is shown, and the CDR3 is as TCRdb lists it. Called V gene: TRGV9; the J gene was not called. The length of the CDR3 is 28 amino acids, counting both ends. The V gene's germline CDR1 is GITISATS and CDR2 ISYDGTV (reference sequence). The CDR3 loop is CACDTATGGYASSWDTRQMFFGTGIKLF.

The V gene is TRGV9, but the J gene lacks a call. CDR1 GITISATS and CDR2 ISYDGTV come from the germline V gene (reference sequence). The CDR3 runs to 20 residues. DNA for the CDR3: TGTGCCTGTGACACCGTAGGCCCGACTGGGGGACGCCATTTGACAGCACAACTCTTCTTT. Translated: CACDTVGPTGGRHLTAQLFF.

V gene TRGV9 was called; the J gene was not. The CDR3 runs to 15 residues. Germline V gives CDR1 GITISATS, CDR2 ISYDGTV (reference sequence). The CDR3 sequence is CACDALGGPPAQLFF. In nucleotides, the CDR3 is TGTGCCTGTGACGCTCTGGGGGGCCCCCCAGCACAACTCTTCTTT.

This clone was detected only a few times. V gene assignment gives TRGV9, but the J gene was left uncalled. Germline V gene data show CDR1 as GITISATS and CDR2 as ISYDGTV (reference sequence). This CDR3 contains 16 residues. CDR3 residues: CACDTLLGGLTAQLFF. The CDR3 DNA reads TGTGCCTGTGACACCCTACTGGGGGGTTTGACAGCACAACTCTTCTTT.

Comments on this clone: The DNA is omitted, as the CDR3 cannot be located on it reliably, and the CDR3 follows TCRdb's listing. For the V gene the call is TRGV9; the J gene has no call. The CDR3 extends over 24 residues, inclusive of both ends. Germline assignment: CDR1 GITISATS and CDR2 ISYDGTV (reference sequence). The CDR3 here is CACDPTGSSWDTRQMFFGTGIKLF.

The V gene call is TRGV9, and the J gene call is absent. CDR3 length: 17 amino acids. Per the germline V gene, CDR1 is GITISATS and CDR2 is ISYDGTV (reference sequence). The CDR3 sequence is CACDTLYGAALTAQLFF. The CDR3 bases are TGTGCCTGTGACACTCTATATGGGGCAGCTTTGACAGCACAACTCTTCTTT.

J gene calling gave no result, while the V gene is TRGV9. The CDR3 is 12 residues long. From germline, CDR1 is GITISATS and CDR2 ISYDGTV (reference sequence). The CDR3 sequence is CALEGPTAQLFF. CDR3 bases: TGTGCCTTGGAGGGGCCGACAGCACAACTCTTCTTT.

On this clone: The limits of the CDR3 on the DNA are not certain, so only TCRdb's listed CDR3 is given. This chain's CDR3 is CACDTWASSWDTRQMFFGTGIKLF. The V gene is TRGV9, but the J gene lacks a call. Counting both end residues, the CDR3 totals 24 amino acids. CDR1 and CDR2 from the germline V gene are GITISATS and ISYDGTV (reference sequence).

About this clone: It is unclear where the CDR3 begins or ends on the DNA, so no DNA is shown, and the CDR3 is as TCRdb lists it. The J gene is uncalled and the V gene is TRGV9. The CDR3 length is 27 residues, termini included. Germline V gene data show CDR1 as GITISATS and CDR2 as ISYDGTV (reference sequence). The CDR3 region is CACDTAWTGGSSWDTRQMFFGTGIKLF.

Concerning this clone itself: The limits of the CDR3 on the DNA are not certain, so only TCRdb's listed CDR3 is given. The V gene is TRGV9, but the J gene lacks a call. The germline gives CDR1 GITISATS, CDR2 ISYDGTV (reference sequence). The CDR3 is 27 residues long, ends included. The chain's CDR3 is CACDSTGGYGITWDTRQMFFGTGIKLF.

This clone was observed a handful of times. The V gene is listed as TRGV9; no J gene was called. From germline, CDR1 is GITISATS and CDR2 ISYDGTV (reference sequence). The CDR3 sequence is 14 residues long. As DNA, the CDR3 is TGTGCCTGTGACGTACTGGGGGATACAGCACAACTCTTCTTT. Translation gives CACDVLGDTAQLFF.

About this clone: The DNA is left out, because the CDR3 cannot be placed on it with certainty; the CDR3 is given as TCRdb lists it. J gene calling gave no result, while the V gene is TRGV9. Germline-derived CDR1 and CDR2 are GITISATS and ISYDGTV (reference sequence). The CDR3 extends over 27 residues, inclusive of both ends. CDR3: CACDSTGGYTTSWDTRQMFFGTGIKLF.

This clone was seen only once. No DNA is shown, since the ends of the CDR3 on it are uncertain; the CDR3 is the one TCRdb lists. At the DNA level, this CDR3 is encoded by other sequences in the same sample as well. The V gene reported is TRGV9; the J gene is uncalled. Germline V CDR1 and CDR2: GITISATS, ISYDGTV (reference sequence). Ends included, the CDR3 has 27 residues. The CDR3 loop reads CACDTVLGDTSSWDTRQMFFGTGIKLF.

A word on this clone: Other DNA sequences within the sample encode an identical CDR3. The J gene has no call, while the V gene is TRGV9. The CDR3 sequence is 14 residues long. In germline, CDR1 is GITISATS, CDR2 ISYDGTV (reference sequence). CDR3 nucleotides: TGTGCCTGTGACACCTGGGGGATGACAGCACAACTCTTCTTT. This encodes CACDTWGMTAQLFF.

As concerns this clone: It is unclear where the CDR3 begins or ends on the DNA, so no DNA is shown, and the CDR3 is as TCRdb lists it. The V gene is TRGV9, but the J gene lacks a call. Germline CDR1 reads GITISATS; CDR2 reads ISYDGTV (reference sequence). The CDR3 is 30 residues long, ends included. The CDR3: CACDTGGLTGDMASSWDTRQMFFGTGIKLF.

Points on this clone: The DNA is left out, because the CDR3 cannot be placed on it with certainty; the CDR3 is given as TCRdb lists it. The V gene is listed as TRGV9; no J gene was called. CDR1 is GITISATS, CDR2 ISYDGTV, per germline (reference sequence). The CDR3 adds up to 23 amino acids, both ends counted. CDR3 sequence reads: CACDTGGLRDTRQMFFGTGIKLF.

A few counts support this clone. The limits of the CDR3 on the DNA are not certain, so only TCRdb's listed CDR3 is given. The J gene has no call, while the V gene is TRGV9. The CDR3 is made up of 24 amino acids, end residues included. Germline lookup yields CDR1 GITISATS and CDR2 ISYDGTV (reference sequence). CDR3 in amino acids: CACDSTGGSWDTRQMFFGTGIKLF.

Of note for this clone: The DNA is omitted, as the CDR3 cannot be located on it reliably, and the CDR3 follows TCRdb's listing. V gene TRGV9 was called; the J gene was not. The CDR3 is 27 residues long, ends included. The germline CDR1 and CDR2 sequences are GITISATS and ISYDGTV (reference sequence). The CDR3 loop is CACDTAGGPRSSWDTRQMFFGTGIKLF.

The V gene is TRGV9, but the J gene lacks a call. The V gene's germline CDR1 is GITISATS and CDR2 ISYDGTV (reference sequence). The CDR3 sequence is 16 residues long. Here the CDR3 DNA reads TGTGCCTGTGACGTACTGGGGGATACTTTGACAGCACAACTCTTCTTT. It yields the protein CACDVLGDTLTAQLFF.

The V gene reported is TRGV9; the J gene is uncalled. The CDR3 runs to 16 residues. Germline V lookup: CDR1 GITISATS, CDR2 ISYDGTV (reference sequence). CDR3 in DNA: TGTGCCTGTGACGCCTTACTGGGGGATACGACAGCACAACTCTTCTTT. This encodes CACDALLGDTTAQLFF.

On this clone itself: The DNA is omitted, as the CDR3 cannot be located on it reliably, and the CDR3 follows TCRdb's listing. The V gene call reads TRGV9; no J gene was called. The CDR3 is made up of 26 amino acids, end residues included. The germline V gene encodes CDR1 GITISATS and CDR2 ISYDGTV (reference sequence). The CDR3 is CACDTVLGDSSWDTRQMFFGTGIKLF.